A selection of T cell receptor beta chains follows, all from one sample in a study of regulatory T cells in long-lasting Graves disease. TCRdb used MiXCR to reprocess the multiplex PCR reads, holding one entry per CDR3 protein. The table lists roughly 350,000 distinct CDR3 sequences, 16% of them singletons. Separately, the same data were catalogued under a study of T cells in Graves' hyperthyroidism and ophthalmopathy.

Here the sequenced sample was peripheral blood mononuclear cells (PBMCs), taken at new diagnosis, from a patient treated with antithyroid drugs. All receptors come from a man between 35 and 55 years old with Graves disease. CDR3s include the opening cysteine and the closing phenylalanine or tryptophan. D genes are given only for firm matches. Size values are once, few and many counts, or a class for expanded clones, and some rows have none.

d_call,j_call,clone_size,v_call,cdr3_aa,cdr3_nt
TRBD2,TRBJ2-1,many,TRBV2,CASMPGTSGGNEQFF,TGTGCCAGCATGCCGGGGACTAGCGGGGGTAATGAGCAGTTCTTC
NA,TRBJ2-3,few,TRBV10-3,CAISGDAGSGNTQYF,TGTGCCATCAGCGGGGACGCGGGTAGCGGAAATACGCAGTATTTT
NA,TRBJ2-7,NA,TRBV7-6,CASSLSHGPYEQYF,TGTGCCAGCAGCTTATCGCACGGTCCCTACGAGCAGTACTTC
NA,TRBJ2-1,NA,TRBV12-3/TRBV12-4,CASSFLYNEQFF,TGTGCCAGCAGTTTCCTGTACAATGAGCAGTTCTTC
TRBD2,TRBJ2-1,many,TRBV7-3,CASSLGTSSYNEQFF,TGTGCCAGCAGCTTAGGGACTAGCTCCTACAATGAGCAGTTCTTC
NA,TRBJ2-2,few,TRBV19,CASQWGPNTGELFF,TGTGCCAGTCAATGGGGGCCGAACACCGGGGAGCTGTTTTTT
NA,TRBJ2-7,many,TRBV19,CASSIDTDGSYEQYF,TGTGCCAGTAGTATCGATACCGACGGCTCCTACGAGCAGTACTTC
NA,TRBJ2-5,NA,TRBV29-1,CSVDGRTRETQYF,TGCAGCGTTGACGGACGTACAAGAGAGACCCAGTACTTC
NA,TRBJ2-5,few,TRBV28,CAAGGLLGTQYF,TGTGCCGCCGGGGGGCTCCTCGGGACCCAGTACTTC
TRBD2,TRBJ2-3,NA,TRBV7-6,CASSPQPSGGTDTQYF,TGTGCCAGCAGCCCACAGCCCAGCGGGGGCACAGATACGCAGTATTTT
NA,TRBJ2-6,NA,TRBV4-3,CASTESVGGANVLTF,TGCGCCAGCACCGAAAGCGTCGGGGGGGCCAACGTCCTGACTTTC
NA,TRBJ2-6,few,TRBV6-2/TRBV6-3,CASRGRILSGANVLTF,TGTGCCAGCAGGGGACGGATCCTCTCTGGGGCCAACGTCCTGACTTTC
NA,TRBJ1-2,NA,TRBV12-3/TRBV12-4,CASSLKVRSGYTF,TGTGCCAGCAGTTTAAAAGTAAGGAGTGGCTACACCTTC
TRBD1,TRBJ1-2,many,TRBV28,CASRRPGQGSSYTF,TGTGCCAGCAGACGCCCGGGACAGGGATCCAGCTACACCTTC
NA,TRBJ2-3,many,TRBV5-1,CASSLFDKTDTQYF,TGCGCCAGCAGCCTATTCGATAAGACAGATACGCAGTATTTT
NA,TRBJ1-1,many,TRBV12-5,CASGWGDTEAFF,TGTGCTAGTGGCTGGGGGGACACTGAAGCTTTCTTT
NA,TRBJ1-1,NA,TRBV29-1,CSVEGTTEAFF,TGCAGCGTTGAGGGCACCACTGAAGCTTTCTTT
NA,TRBJ1-1,many,TRBV20-1,CSARGPLGTEAFF,TGCAGTGCTAGAGGGCCCCTTGGCACTGAAGCTTTCTTT
TRBD1,TRBJ1-6,many,TRBV20-1,CSARGQGASSYNSPLHF,TGCAGTGCTAGGGGACAGGGCGCGAGCTCCTATAATTCACCCCTCCACTTT
NA,TRBJ1-6,many,TRBV28,CASRRTSYNSPLHF,TGTGCCAGCAGGCGGACATCTTATAATTCACCCCTCCACTTT
NA,TRBJ2-3,few,TRBV12-3/TRBV12-4,CASSFPPLTDTQYF,TGTGCCAGCAGTTTTCCCCCTCTCACAGATACGCAGTATTTT
NA,TRBJ1-2,few,TRBV5-1,CASSLSQGSYGYTF,TGCGCCAGCAGCTTGTCTCAGGGGAGCTATGGCTACACCTTC
NA,TRBJ1-1,many,TRBV6-9,CASSYSPLGARNTEAFF,TGTGCCAGCAGTTACTCCCCCCTCGGGGCAAGGAACACTGAAGCTTTCTTT
NA,TRBJ2-5,NA,TRBV20-1,CSARSGQFQETRYF,TGCAGTGCTAGATCCGGACAGTTCCAAGAGACCCGGTACTTC
NA,TRBJ2-6,many,TRBV7-2,CASSLQWVTGANVLTF,TGTGCCAGCAGCCTACAGTGGGTGACTGGGGCCAACGTCCTGACTTTC
NA,TRBJ1-1,many,TRBV30,CAWSVGVAEAFF,TGTGCCTGGAGTGTGGGTGTCGCTGAAGCTTTCTTT
NA,TRBJ2-7,many,TRBV18,CASSPRVYYEQYF,TGTGCCAGCTCACCAAGGGTTTACTACGAGCAGTACTTC
TRBD1,TRBJ2-7,many,TRBV7-2,CASSLAGTDYEQYF,TGTGCCAGCAGCTTAGCCGGGACAGACTACGAGCAGTACTTC
NA,TRBJ2-1,NA,TRBV27,CASSLSTGREQFF,TGTGCCAGCAGTTTATCCACAGGGAGAGAGCAGTTCTTC